Below, 7 T cell receptor beta chains from the same sample are listed, as sequenced in a study of cytomegalovirus exposure and HLA in healthy donors. The primer mix had 60 Vbeta and 13 Jbeta primers. Assay: immunoSEQ multiplex PCR; the TCRdb copy retains only in-frame clones and omits some. The data show approximately 290,000 clones, 80% seen once. Sequencing was carried out using PBMCs. The receptors come from a girl aged 2 to 9 in good health and CMV-seronegative.

The gene calls are TRBV7-9 and TRBJ2-7; 7 positions agree with TRBD2. Trimming removed 0 bases from V and 1 base from J; junction bases left unmatched: 6. The germline V gene has CDR1 SEHNR and CDR2 FQNEAQ (reference sequence). This CDR3 region has 16 residues. This CDR3 reads CASSLASPSGSYEQYF. The CDR3 nucleotides are TGTGCCAGCAGCTTAGCGTCGCCTAGCGGTTCCTACGAGCAGTACTTC.

CDR3 protein: CASSLSGWVNTEAFF. The DNA of the CDR3 is TGCGCCAGCAGCTTGTCAGGGTGGGTGAACACTGAAGCTTTCTTT. The chain has TRBV5-1 and TRBJ1-1; tentatively, D is TRBD1 (5 bases). The CDR3 spans 15 residues. With 1 base removed from V and 0 bases from J, the gap between germline ends came to 10 bases. Looked up from germline, CDR1 is SGHRS and CDR2 is YFSETQ.

V gene TRBV7-9 combines with J gene TRBJ2-1, with D perhaps matching TRBD2 (7 bases). Between the trimmed V and J ends, which lost 10 bases and 4 bases, there was a span of 20 bases. Germline V gene data show CDR1 as SEHNR and CDR2 as FQNEAQ (reference sequence). CDR3 length: 15 residues. The CDR3 protein is CATNYGGGHYNEQFF. Written as DNA, the CDR3 is TGTGCCACCAACTATGGGGGGGGACATTACAATGAGCAGTTCTTC.

The chain carries TRBV27 and TRBJ1-4; D possibly corresponds to TRBD1 (6 bases). The CDR3 is 15 amino acids. V was shortened by 0 bases and J by 8 bases, with 13 bases between the two germline ends. Germline loops: CDR1 MNHEY, CDR2 SMNVEV (reference sequence). The CDR3: CASSLSTTGTEKLFF. CDR3 nucleotide sequence: TGTGCCAGCAGTTTATCGACAACCGGGACAGAAAAACTGTTTTTT.

This chain connects TRBV15 to TRBJ2-7; 7 nucleotides agree with TRBD2. CDR3 length equals 17 residues. Germline values: CDR1 LNHNV, CDR2 YYDKDF (reference sequence). J gave up 3 bases and V 1 base, and 12 bases lay outside the gene matches. The CDR3 DNA sequence: TGTGCCACCAGCAGAGGTCCGGAAGTGGGGGGGGGCTACGAGCAGTACTTC. It is translated as CATSRGPEVGGGYEQYF.

The rearrangement links TRBV19 to TRBJ2-5; D is perhaps TRBD2 (7 bases). Germline V lookup: CDR1 LNHDA, CDR2 SQIVND (reference sequence). V was shortened by 1 base and J by 0 bases, with 21 bases between the two germline ends. The CDR3 loop spans 19 amino acids. The CDR3 nucleotides read TGTGCCAGTAGTATAGGGGGCGGGGGCCCGACCAAGTACCAAGAGACCCAGTACTTC. This sequence encodes CASSIGGGGPTKYQETQYF.

The rearrangement joins TRBV6-5 to TRBJ1-1, with a possible D match to TRBD1 (6 bases). Trimming cost V 8 bases and J 4 bases, with 14 bases left between them. Germline V CDR1 and CDR2: MNHEY, SVGAGI. CDR3 length: 13 amino acids. The CDR3 sequence: CASRKQGSTEAFF. As DNA, the CDR3 is TGTGCCAGCCGTAAACAGGGTAGCACTGAAGCTTTCTTT.